This T cell receptor beta chain was sequenced in a study of identical twins. TCRdb passed the 5' RACE reads through MiXCR, listing each CDR3 protein once. The data hold about 520,000 distinct CDR3 sequences, with 20% to 25% observed a single time. A few counts support this clonotype. These data are also associated with another study on T cells expressing NK-cell markers.

The receptor's source is a woman between 18 and 29 years old in good health. Sequences were obtained from CD4+ T cells sorted from blood.

In nucleotides, the CDR3 is TGCAGTGCTAGTCCGGGGCGTAACTATGGCTACACCTTC. Residues: CSASPGRNYGYTF. V and J are TRBV20-1 and TRBJ1-2; possibly TRBD1 for D (5 bases). V dropped 3 bases and J dropped 1 base, with 9 bases sitting between them. This CDR3 spans 13 amino acids. The germline CDR1 and CDR2 sequences are DFQATT and SNEGSKA (reference sequence).